This entry describes one T cell receptor beta chain. The entry originates in a study of T cell changes during pregnancy in multiple sclerosis. Data came from immunoSEQ multiplex PCR; TCRdb stores just in-frame clones and leaves some out. The table has tens of thousands of clones, 85% to 95% seen once. Germline V gene sequence: CDR1 SEHNR, CDR2 FQNEAQ (reference sequence). The CDR3 spans 16 residues. The germline V and J ends were trimmed by 0 bases and 2 bases, with 13 bases remaining between them. The source of this sequence is a female donor with multiple sclerosis, enrolled in a pregnancy study. The chain couples TRBV7-9 to TRBJ2-5, with D perhaps matching TRBD1 (5 bases). The sample in question was peripheral blood, obtained in the second trimester of pregnancy. CDR3 residues: CASSLAAGLGQETQYF. DNA for the CDR3: TGTGCCAGCAGCTTAGCGGCAGGGTTGGGGCAAGAGACCCAGTACTTC.